The source of this T cell receptor beta chain is a study of T cells in localized non-small cell lung cancer. Study-wide results and limits: Median about 56 top-100 tumor clones were shared with paired adjacent lung. Clonality of T cells reached its maximum in uninvolved adjacent lung, surpassing tumor.

Profiling relied on immunoSEQ multiplex PCR, and the TCRdb table lists in-frame clones only, not all of them. Of roughly 24,000 clones in the sample, 80% to 95% were seen once. Per the germline V gene, CDR1 is MNHEY and CDR2 is SVGAGI. The CDR3 consists of 14 residues. In its sample, this clone was seen once. Its matching antigen is unknown. The sample here was peripheral blood, taken before any cancer treatment. This TCR was sampled from a female donor of 60 years or more with stage II squamous cell lung carcinoma. V and J are TRBV6-5 and TRBJ2-5, with TRBD1 as a possible D gene (5 bases). TRBJ2-7 matches the DNA end more closely, so the J call is doubtful. The CDR3 bases are TGTGCCAGCAGCCAACACAGGAGCTCCTACGAGCAGTACTTC. Its protein is CASSQHRSSYEQYF.